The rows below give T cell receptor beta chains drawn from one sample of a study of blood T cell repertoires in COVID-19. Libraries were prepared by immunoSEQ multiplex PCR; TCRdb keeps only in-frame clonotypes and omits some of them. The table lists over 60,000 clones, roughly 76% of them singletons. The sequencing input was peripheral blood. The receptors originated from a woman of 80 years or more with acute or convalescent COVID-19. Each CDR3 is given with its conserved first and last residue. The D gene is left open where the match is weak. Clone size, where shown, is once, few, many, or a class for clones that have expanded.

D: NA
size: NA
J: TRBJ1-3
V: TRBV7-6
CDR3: CASSAPGGAFSGNTIYF
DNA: TGTGCCAGCAGCGCACCCGGGGGGGCCTTCTCTGGAAACACCATATATTTT

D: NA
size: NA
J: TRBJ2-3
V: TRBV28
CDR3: CASSSISTDTQYF
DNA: TGTGCCAGCAGTTCCATTAGCACAGATACGCAGTATTTT

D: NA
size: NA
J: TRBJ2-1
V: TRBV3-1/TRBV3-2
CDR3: CASSPLGSFSYNEQFF
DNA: TGTGCCAGCAGCCCTCTAGGGAGTTTCTCCTACAATGAGCAGTTCTTC

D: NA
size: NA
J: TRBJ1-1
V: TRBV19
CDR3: CASSILAPGQGLNTEAFF
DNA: NA

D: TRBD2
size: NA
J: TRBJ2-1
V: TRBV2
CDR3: CASSAPPAGGSYNEQFF
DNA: TGTGCCAGCAGCGCCCCCCCAGCGGGAGGCTCCTACAATGAGCAGTTCTTC

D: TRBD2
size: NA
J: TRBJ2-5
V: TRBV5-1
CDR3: CASSRLLAGGETQYF
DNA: TGCGCCAGCAGCCGTTTGCTAGCGGGAGGTGAGACCCAGTACTTC

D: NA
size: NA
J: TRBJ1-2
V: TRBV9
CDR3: CASSAAYYGYTF
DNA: TGTGCCAGCAGTGCGGCCTACTATGGCTACACCTTC

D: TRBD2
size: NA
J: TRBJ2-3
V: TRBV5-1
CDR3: CASSSLAGGGTDTQYF
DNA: TGCGCCAGCAGCTCTCTAGCGGGAGGTGGTACAGATACGCAGTATTTT

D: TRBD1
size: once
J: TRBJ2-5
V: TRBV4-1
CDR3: CASSQDRGKYETQYF
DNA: TGCGCCAGCAGCCAGGACAGGGGGAAGTATGAGACCCAGTACTTC

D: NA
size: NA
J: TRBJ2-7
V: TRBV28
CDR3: CASSDRRIFYEQYF
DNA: TGTGCCAGCAGTGACAGACGGATCTTCTACGAGCAGTACTTC

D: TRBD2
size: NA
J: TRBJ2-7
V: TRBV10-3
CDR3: CAISEGLEYEQYF
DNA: TGTGCCATCAGTGAGGGACTAGAATACGAGCAGTACTTC

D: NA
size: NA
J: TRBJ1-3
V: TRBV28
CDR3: CASRTDSGNTIYF
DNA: TGTGCCAGCAGAACAGACTCTGGAAACACCATATATTTT

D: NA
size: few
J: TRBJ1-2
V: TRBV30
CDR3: CAWNAGRGGGYTF
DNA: TGTGCCTGGAACGCCGGGAGGGGAGGTGGCTACACCTTC

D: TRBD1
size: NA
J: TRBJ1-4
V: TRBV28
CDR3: CASTKGQGNEKLFF
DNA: TGTGCCAGCACCAAAGGACAGGGAAATGAAAAACTGTTTTTT

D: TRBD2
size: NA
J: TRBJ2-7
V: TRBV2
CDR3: CASSGAGGRYYEQYF
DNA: TGTGCCAGCAGTGGAGCGGGAGGCCGGTACTACGAGCAGTACTTC

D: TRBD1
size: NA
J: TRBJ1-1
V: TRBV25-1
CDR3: CASRAQGALTEAFF
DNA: TGTGCCAGCAGAGCACAGGGGGCGCTAACTGAAGCTTTCTTT

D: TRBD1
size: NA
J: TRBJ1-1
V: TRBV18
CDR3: CASSRGTGQGTEAFF
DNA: TGTGCCAGCTCACGGGGGACAGGGCAGGGCACTGAAGCTTTCTTT

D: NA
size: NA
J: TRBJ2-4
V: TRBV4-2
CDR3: CASSHPGSRNIQYF
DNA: TGTGCCAGCAGCCACCCCGGGAGCCGGAACATTCAGTACTTC

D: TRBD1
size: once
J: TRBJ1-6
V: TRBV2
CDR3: CASSVGQNNSPLHF
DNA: TGTGCCAGCAGTGTGGGACAGAATAATTCACCCCTCCACTTT

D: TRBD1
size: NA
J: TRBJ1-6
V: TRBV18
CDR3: CASSQGQAPSNSPLHF
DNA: TGTGCCAGCTCCCAAGGACAGGCCCCTTCAAATTCACCCCTCCACTTT

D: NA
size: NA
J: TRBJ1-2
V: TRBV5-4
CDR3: CASSFSGLSYGYTF
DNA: TGTGCCAGCAGCTTTTCGGGTCTCTCCTATGGCTACACCTTC

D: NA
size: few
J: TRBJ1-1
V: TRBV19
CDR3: CASSIAVNTEAFF
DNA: TGTGCCAGTAGTATAGCAGTGAACACTGAAGCTTTCTTT

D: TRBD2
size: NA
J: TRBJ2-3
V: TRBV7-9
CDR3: CAGRLAGTDTQYF
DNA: TGTGCAGGCAGACTAGCGGGCACAGATACGCAGTATTTT

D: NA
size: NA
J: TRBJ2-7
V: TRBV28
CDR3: CASSLLRIGQPTYEQYF
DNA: TGTGCCAGCAGTTTATTAAGGATAGGACAGCCCACCTACGAGCAGTACTTC

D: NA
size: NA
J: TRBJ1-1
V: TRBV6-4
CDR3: CASSEARGTEAFF
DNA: TGTGCCAGCAGTGAAGCCCGAGGGACTGAAGCTTTCTTT

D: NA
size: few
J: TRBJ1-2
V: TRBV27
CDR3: CASSLRTANYGYTF
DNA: TGTGCCAGCAGTTTGCGGACAGCTAACTATGGCTACACCTTC

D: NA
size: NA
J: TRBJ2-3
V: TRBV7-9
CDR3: CASSLHRSSTDTQYF
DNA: TGTGCCAGCAGCTTACACAGGTCTAGCACAGATACGCAGTATTTT

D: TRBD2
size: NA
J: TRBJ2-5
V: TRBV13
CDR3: CASSSVGLAGTQETQYF
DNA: TGTGCCAGCAGTTCGGTTGGACTAGCGGGGACCCAAGAGACCCAGTACTTC

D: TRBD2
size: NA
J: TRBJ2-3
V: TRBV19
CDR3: CASSALAGGTDTQYF
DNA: TGTGCCAGTAGCGCACTAGCGGGAGGGACAGATACGCAGTATTTT

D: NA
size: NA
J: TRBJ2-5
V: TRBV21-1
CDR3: CASSKGGAGGSETQYF
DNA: TGTGCCAGCAGCAAAGGTGGGGCAGGGGGCTCCGAGACCCAGTACTTC

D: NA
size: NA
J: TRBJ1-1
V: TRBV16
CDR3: CASSNGQVNTEAFF
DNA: TGTGCCAGCAGCAACGGACAAGTGAACACTGAAGCTTTCTTT

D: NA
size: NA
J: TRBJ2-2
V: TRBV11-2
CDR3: CASSPGRQNTGELFF
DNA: TGTGCCAGCAGCCCCGGGAGACAGAACACCGGGGAGCTGTTTTTT

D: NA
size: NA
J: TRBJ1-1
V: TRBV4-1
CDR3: CASSQGIGHEAFF
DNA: TGCGCCAGCAGCCAAGGTATTGGACATGAAGCTTTCTTT

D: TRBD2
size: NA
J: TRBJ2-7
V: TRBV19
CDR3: CASSPLAGGPYEQYF
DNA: TGTGCCAGTAGTCCTTTAGCGGGAGGGCCTTACGAGCAGTACTTC

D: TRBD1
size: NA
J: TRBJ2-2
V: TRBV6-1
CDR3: CASSGGDRANTGELFF
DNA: TGTGCCAGCAGTGGTGGGGACAGGGCGAACACCGGGGAGCTGTTTTTT

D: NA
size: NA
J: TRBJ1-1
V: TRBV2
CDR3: CASQRDIGNTEAFF
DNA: TGTGCCAGCCAAAGGGACATCGGGAACACTGAAGCTTTCTTT